These 10 T cell receptor beta chains were sequenced from one sample in a study of T cell repertoires in cytomegalovirus infection. Their recognized antigens are unknown. One entry per CDR3 protein, called by TCRdb with MiXCR from the reads. The sample includes 100,000 to 150,000 distinct CDR3 sequences, approximately 24% of them seen just once. Sequenced input: PBMCs, sequenced either directly or after in vitro stimulation (not recorded which). The receptors were gathered from a human donor in good health (CMV status not recorded). Some clones in this sample may be carry-over from other donors' samples.

A few counts support this clonotype. The rearrangement uses TRBV7-2 and TRBJ2-3, with 7 positions matching TRBD2. V trimming: 3 bases; J trimming: 6 bases; junction bases outside the gene matches: 9. Per the germline V gene, CDR1 is SGHTA and CDR2 is FQGNSA. CDR3 size: 15 residues. In DNA form, the CDR3 reads TGTGCCAGCAGCTTGAGGGTGGGGGGGGGGGATACGCAGTATTTT. Encoded protein: CASSLRVGGGDTQYF. The full variable domain, completed using reference TRBV7-2 and TRBJ2-3, is GAGVSQSPSNKVTEKGKDVELRCDPISGHTALYWYRQSLGQGLEFLIYFQGNSAPDKSGLPSDRFSAERTGGSVSTLTIQRTQQEDSAVYLCASSLRVGGGDTQYFGPGTRLTVL.

The CDR3 nucleotides read TGTGCCAGCAGCGGCCTCACGGGGCCTCGCGAGCAGTACTTC. Translating gives CASSGLTGPREQYF. The chain couples TRBV9 to TRBJ2-7; D assignment may be TRBD1 or TRBD2 (5 bases each). Trimming pared 3 bases from V and 6 bases from J, leaving 16 bases between. From germline, CDR1 is SGDLS and CDR2 YYNGEE. This CDR3 region has 14 residues.

This clonotype was counted many times. This chain links TRBV27 with TRBJ2-1, with TRBD2 as a possible D gene (6 bases). Germline CDR1 is MNHEY and CDR2 is SMNVEV (reference sequence). This CDR3 comprises 15 residues. V dropped 4 bases and J dropped 9 bases, with 19 bases sitting between them. The CDR3 nucleotides are TGTGCCAGCAGTTCCCTCGGGACTTACGACGGTGAGCAGTTCTTC. Encoded protein: CASSSLGTYDGEQFF.

The gene calls are TRBV11-2 and TRBJ1-2; D remains unclear. Germline V gene data show CDR1 as SGHAT and CDR2 as FQNNGV. V lost 4 bases to trimming and J lost 4 bases, with 10 bases between them. The CDR3 length is 13 residues. The CDR3 nucleotides read TGTGCCAGCAGCTCTCTCAAGTCCTATGGCTACACCTTC. Translated, it gives CASSSLKSYGYTF.

The chain couples TRBV2 to TRBJ2-5, with 14 bases that match TRBD2. Unmatched junction bases numbered 8, after V lost 4 bases and J lost 4 bases. The CDR3 is 17 amino acids. The germline V gene has CDR1 SNHLY and CDR2 FYNNEI. The CDR3 loop reads CASSVDGTSGSPETQYF. The CDR3, as DNA: TGTGCCAGCAGTGTGGATGGGACTAGCGGGAGCCCAGAGACCCAGTACTTC.

V gene TRBV7-2 combines with J gene TRBJ2-7; 8 bases are a match to TRBD1. This CDR3 region has 14 residues. V was clipped by 4 bases and J by 2 bases; unmatched bases: 4. In germline, CDR1 is SGHTA, CDR2 FQGNSA. The CDR3 loop reads CASSSWTGTYEQYF. In DNA form, the CDR3 reads TGTGCCAGCAGCTCATGGACAGGGACCTACGAGCAGTACTTC. Full variable domain (outside the CDR3, taken from reference TRBV7-2 and TRBJ2-7): GAGVSQSPSNKVTEKGKDVELRCDPISGHTALYWYRQSLGQGLEFLIYFQGNSAPDKSGLPSDRFSAERTGGSVSTLTIQRTQQEDSAVYLCASSSWTGTYEQYFGPGTRLTVT.

This clonotype was detected only a few times. The rearrangement uses TRBV6-1 and TRBJ2-1; 8 positions match TRBD1. The CDR3 totals 16 residues. V lost 7 bases, J lost 4 bases, and 12 bases stayed unmatched. CDR1 and CDR2 (germline): MNHNS, SASEGT. CDR3 residues: CASMGFEGQGYNEQFF. CDR3 coding DNA: TGTGCCAGCATGGGATTCGAAGGACAGGGATACAATGAGCAGTTCTTC.

A few counts support this clonotype. The V gene is TRBV12-3 or TRBV12-4, the J gene TRBJ2-3; D might be TRBD2 (5 bases). The CDR3 length is 12 residues. V lost 5 bases to trimming and J lost 5 bases, with 8 bases between them. The CDR3 region is CASSGAGDTQYF. The CDR3 DNA reads TGTGCCAGCAGTGGCGCGGGAGATACGCAGTATTTT.

The CDR3 spells CASSSRLAGPTYNEQFF. The DNA for the CDR3 is TGTGCCAGCAGTTCCCGACTAGCGGGACCAACCTACAATGAGCAGTTCTTC. This chain uses TRBV12-3 or TRBV12-4 with TRBJ2-1, with 11 bases that match TRBD2. J lost 2 bases, V lost 4 bases, and 7 bases had no gene match. This CDR3 contains 17 residues.

The CDR3 region is CASSPLRNYEQYF. The CDR3 nucleotides are TGTGCCAGCAGCCCCCTGCGAAACTACGAGCAGTACTTC. The chain recombines TRBV28 with TRBJ2-7; no firm D call. The CDR3 covers 13 residues. V was clipped by 6 bases and J by 3 bases, with 12 bases between them. CDR1 is MDHEN, CDR2 SYDVKM, per germline.